This TCR beta chain was sequenced during a study of blood T cell repertoires in COVID-19. Study in general: Acute and convalescent COVID-19 specimens originated in the United States, Italy and Spain.

In the source study's methods: Scientists estimated how many nucleated cells there were by amplifying reference gene primers. Generated by immunoSEQ multiplex PCR, the TCRdb table keeps only in-frame clones and is missing some. V and J calls and clone size are as listed in that table; D and trimming were resolved from the DNA. Among about 63,000 clones, about 73% were seen once, and the ten largest hold roughly 28%. In germline, CDR1 is MDHEN, CDR2 SYDVKM. The junction had 4 bases not matched to a gene; V was cut back by 4 bases and J by 5 bases. The CDR3 runs 14 residues. This clonotype was sampled from a woman of 80 years or more with acute or convalescent COVID-19. The sample comprised peripheral blood. This chain connects TRBV28 to TRBJ2-5; 10 nucleotides agree with TRBD1. The CDR3 bases are TGTGCCAGCAGTTCGACAGGGGGCGGGGAGACCCAGTACTTC. It yields the protein CASSSTGGGETQYF.